Here is one T cell receptor beta chain with its context. This could be a read error, since a much larger clone is one nucleotide away. Template material for TCR beta VDJ and CDR3 profiling consisted of genomic DNA. Using its own MiXCR run on the reads, TCRdb lists one record per CDR3 protein. The table records 150,000 to 200,000 distinct CDR3 sequences, approximately 48% of them present only once. The CDR3 spans 14 residues. Germline V gene lookup returns CDR1 MNHEY and CDR2 SVGEGT. V was trimmed by 6 bases and J by 0 bases, leaving 9 bases between them. The sample comes from a study of CD8+CD57+ T cells in acquired aplastic anemia. Patients included in sequencing had previously demonstrated CD8+CD57+ cell expansion by flow cytometry.

The origin of this receptor is a human donor with aplastic anemia. This sequence joins TRBV6-2 or TRBV6-3 and TRBJ1-5; no clear D. What was sequenced was sorted CD4+, CD8+, or CD8+CD57+ T cells (not recorded which) from PBMCs. CDR3 sequence reads: CASSARVSNQPQHF. The CDR3 DNA is TGTGCCAGCAGCGCTCGGGTTAGCAATCAGCCCCAGCATTTT.